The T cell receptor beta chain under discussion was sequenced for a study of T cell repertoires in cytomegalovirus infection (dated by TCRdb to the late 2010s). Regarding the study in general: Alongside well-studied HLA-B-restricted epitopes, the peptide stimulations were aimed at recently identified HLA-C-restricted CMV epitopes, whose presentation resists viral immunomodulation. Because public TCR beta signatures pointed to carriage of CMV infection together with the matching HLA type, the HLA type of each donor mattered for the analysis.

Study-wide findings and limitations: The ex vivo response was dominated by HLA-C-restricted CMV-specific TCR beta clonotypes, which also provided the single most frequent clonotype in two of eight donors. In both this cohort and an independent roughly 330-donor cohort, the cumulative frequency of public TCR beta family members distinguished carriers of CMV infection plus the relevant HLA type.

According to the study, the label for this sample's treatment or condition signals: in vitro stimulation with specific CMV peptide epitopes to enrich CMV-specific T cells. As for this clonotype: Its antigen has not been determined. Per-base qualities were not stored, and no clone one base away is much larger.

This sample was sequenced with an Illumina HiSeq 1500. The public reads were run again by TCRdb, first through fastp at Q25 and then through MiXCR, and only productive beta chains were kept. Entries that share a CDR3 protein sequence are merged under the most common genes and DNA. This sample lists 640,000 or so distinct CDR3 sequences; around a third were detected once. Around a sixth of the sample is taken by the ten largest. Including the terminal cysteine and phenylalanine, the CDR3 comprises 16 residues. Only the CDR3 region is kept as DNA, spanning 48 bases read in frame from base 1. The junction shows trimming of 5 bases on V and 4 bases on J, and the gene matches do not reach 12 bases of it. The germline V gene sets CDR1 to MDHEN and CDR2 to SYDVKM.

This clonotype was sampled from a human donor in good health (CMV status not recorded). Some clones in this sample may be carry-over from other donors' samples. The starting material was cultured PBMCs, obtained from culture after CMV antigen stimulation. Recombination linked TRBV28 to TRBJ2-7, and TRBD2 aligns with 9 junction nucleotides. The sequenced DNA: TGTGCCAGCAGTCCCCGAAGCGGGGGGCTGGGGTACGAGCAGTACTTC. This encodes CASSPRSGGLGYEQYF.